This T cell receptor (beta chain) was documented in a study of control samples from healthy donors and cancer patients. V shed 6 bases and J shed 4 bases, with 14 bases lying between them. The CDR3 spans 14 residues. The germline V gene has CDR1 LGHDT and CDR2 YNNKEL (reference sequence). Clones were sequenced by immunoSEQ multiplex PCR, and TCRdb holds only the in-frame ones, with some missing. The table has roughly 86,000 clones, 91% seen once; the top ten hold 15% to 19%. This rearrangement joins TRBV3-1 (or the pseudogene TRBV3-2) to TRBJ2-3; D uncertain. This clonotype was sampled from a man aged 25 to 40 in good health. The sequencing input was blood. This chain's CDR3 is CASSLFHDADTQYF. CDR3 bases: TGTGCCAGCAGTCTATTTCATGACGCAGATACGCAGTATTTT.